This is a list of T cell receptor beta chains from one sample in a study of cytomegalovirus exposure and HLA in healthy donors. The method was immunoSEQ multiplex PCR; TCRdb's version includes in-frame clones alone and lacks a portion of them. The profile shows some 100,000 clones, 76% of them singletons. The sample was PBMCs. These receptors originate from a woman aged 45 to 65 in good health and CMV-seropositive. Each CDR3 is given with its conserved first and last residue. A D gene is named only where the DNA matches it firmly. Only some rows state a clone size, as once, few, many or a class for expanded clones.

TRBV6-4	TRBJ2-1	.	.	16	TGTGCCAGCAGCCTCGGACAAGCAAAGGGGTACAATGAGCAGTTCTTC	CASSLGQAKGYNEQFF
TRBV6-6	TRBJ2-7	.	TRBD2	15	TGTGCCAGCAGCAGTTCTAGCGGGTTAGTCTACGAGCAGTACTTC	CASSSSSGLVYEQYF
TRBV5-4	TRBJ2-7	.	.	17	TGTGCCAGCAGTTCCGCCAGCGCGGGCTTAGCCTCCTACGAGCAGTACTTC	CASSSASAGLASYEQYF
TRBV4-2	TRBJ2-1	.	TRBD2	15	TGTGCCAGCAGCCAAGAATCACTAGCGAGGGATGAGCAGTTCTTC	CASSQESLARDEQFF
TRBV19	TRBJ1-5	.	.	13	TGTGCCAGTAGTACCCTTACAGGCCAGCCCCAGCATTTT	CASSTLTGQPQHF
TRBV30	TRBJ1-1	.	TRBD1	12	TGTGCCTGGAGTACAGGGGGCACTGAAGCTTTCTTT	CAWSTGGTEAFF
TRBV4-1	TRBJ1-1	.	.	13	TGCGCCAGCAGACAGAACCTGAACACTGAAGCTTTCTTT	CASRQNLNTEAFF
TRBV6-5	TRBJ2-1	.	TRBD1	15	TGTGCCAGCAAAGAAGGACAGGGGGGAGACAATGAGCAGTTCTTC	CASKEGQGGDNEQFF
TRBV5-1	TRBJ2-1	.	.	13	TGCGCCAGCAGCTTGGCATCCCCCAATGAGCAGTTCTTC	CASSLASPNEQFF
TRBV6-5	TRBJ1-5	.	.	14	TGTGCCAGCAGTTACGGGGGGCGGGGGCAGCCCCAGCATTTT	CASSYGGRGQPQHF
TRBV15	TRBJ2-3	.	.	18	TGTGCCACCAGCAGAGATCTGCTACTAGGGCTAGCCTCAGATACGCAGTATTTT	CATSRDLLLGLASDTQYF
TRBV4-2	TRBJ1-1	.	.	15	TGTGCCAGCAGCCAAGCGCCCCAGGAGGAAACTGAAGCTTTCTTT	CASSQAPQEETEAFF
TRBV5-4	TRBJ2-2	many	.	15	TGTGCCAGCAGTAGGCAGACAGCAGACACCGGGGAGCTGTTTTTT	CASSRQTADTGELFF
TRBV5-5	TRBJ1-2	.	.	15	TGTGCCAGCAGCTTCGGACAGAGCTCCTACTATGGCTACACCTTC	CASSFGQSSYYGYTF
TRBV4-1	TRBJ2-3	once	.	16	TGCGCCAGCAGCCAAAGGACCGGGGTCCCGGCGGATACGCAGTATTTT	CASSQRTGVPADTQYF
TRBV6-1	TRBJ2-7	.	.	14	TGTGCCAGCAGTGAACCAGTCAGCGCCTCACTATGGTACTTC	CASSEPVSASLWYF
TRBV7-6	TRBJ1-2	few	TRBD1	15	TGTGCCAGCAGCCAAACAGCTGGACAGGGGGTCGGCTACACCTTC	CASSQTAGQGVGYTF
TRBV5-4	TRBJ1-1	.	.	13	TGTGCCAGCGTCGGTACTAGGAACACTGAAGCTTTCTTT	CASVGTRNTEAFF
TRBV18	TRBJ1-2	.	.	16	TGTGCCAGCTCACCGCAACGGCTTGGACAAAACTATGGCTACACCTTC	CASSPQRLGQNYGYTF
TRBV5-1	TRBJ1-1	few	.	15	TGCGCCAGCAGCTTGGGGGCAGGAATGAACACTGAAGCTTTCTTT	CASSLGAGMNTEAFF
TRBV6-4	TRBJ2-1	.	.	14	TGTGCCAGCAGTCTAGATAGCTCCTACAATGAGCAGTTCTTC	CASSLDSSYNEQFF
TRBV7-9	TRBJ2-1	once	TRBD2	16	TGTTCCAGCAGCTTAGCCGGGGGGGGGTCCTACAATGAGCAGTTCTTC	CSSSLAGGGSYNEQFF
TRBV7-9	TRBJ1-2	.	TRBD1	14	TGTGCCAGCAGCTTAGGGTTAGGGGGCGATGGCTACACCTTC	CASSLGLGGDGYTF
TRBV6-5	TRBJ2-1	once	TRBD2	15	TGTGCCAGCAGATCCCTGACTAGCGGTTACAATGAGCAGTTCTTC	CASRSLTSGYNEQFF
TRBV5-1	TRBJ1-1	.	.	15	TGCGCCAGCAGCTTGGCCGTGGACACGAACACTGAAGCTTTCTTT	CASSLAVDTNTEAFF
TRBV5-6	TRBJ2-2	once	.	11	TGTGCCAGCGGGAGTGAGCGGGAGCTGTTTTTT	CASGSERELFF
TRBV7-8	TRBJ2-7	.	.	14	TGTGCCAGCAACCCCGACAGGCTGTACGGCGAGCAGTACTTC	CASNPDRLYGEQYF
TRBV19	TRBJ1-1	few	.	14	TGTGCCAGTAGTATCGTTTCGGGGGGCTCTGAAGCTTTCTTT	CASSIVSGGSEAFF
TRBV29-1	TRBJ2-1	.	.	13	TGCAGCGTTGTAGGGGGAACCTACAATGAGCAGTTCTTC	CSVVGGTYNEQFF
TRBV6-1	TRBJ1-6	.	.	15	TGTGCCAGCAGCCAAAAGTACAGGGATAATTCACCCCTCCACTTT	CASSQKYRDNSPLHF
TRBV7-8	TRBJ2-7	.	.	13	TGTGCCAGCAGCCACGTCGGGTCCTACGAGCAGTACTTC	CASSHVGSYEQYF
TRBV7-9	TRBJ1-1	.	.	12	TGTGCCAGCAGCTTAGTACAACAGGGCGCTTTCTTT	CASSLVQQGAFF
TRBV25-1	TRBJ2-5	.	TRBD2	15	TGTGCCAGCAGTGAATCCCTAGCGGGGGCGGAGACCCAGTACTTC	CASSESLAGAETQYF
TRBV10-2	TRBJ1-2	few	TRBD1	14	TGCGCCAGCAGTGAAAAGGGGGCTCGCTATGGCTACACCTTC	CASSEKGARYGYTF
TRBV2	TRBJ1-3	.	TRBD1	15	TGTGCCAGCAGCCCCTTATCAAGACAGGGCGACACCATATATTTT	CASSPLSRQGDTIYF
TRBV7-9	TRBJ1-6	.	TRBD1	16	TGTGCCAGCAGTCCTACCGGGACAGGGAATAATTCACCCCTCCACTTT	CASSPTGTGNNSPLHF
TRBV9	TRBJ2-2	.	.	14	TGTGCCAGCAGCCTCGGACACAACACCGGGGAGCTGTTTTTT	CASSLGHNTGELFF
TRBV27	TRBJ1-2	.	.	14	TGTGCCAGCAGCCAACACGGGTCATTAAGGGGCTACACCTTC	CASSQHGSLRGYTF
TRBV30	TRBJ2-3	.	TRBD1	16	TGTGCCTGGAGTGTAGGGGACAGGATTAGCACAGATACGCAGTATTTT	CAWSVGDRISTDTQYF
TRBV4-1	TRBJ2-1	.	.	17	TGCGCCAGCAGCCAAGATCGGCAGCGGATCTCCTACAATGAGCAGTTCTTC	CASSQDRQRISYNEQFF
TRBV10-1	TRBJ1-4	.	.	13	TGCGCCAGCAGTGAGTCATTGAGAGAAAAACTGTTTTTT	CASSESLREKLFF
TRBV30	TRBJ2-7	.	.	8	TGTGCCTGGGGGCCCGGGTACTTC	CAWGPGYF
TRBV6-6	TRBJ2-7	.	.	15	TGTGCCAGCAGTTACGGTGGGGGAGGCTCCTACGAGCAGTACTTC	CASSYGGGGSYEQYF
TRBV29-1	TRBJ2-3	.	.	13	TGCAGCGTTGACGGCCAGGGTGGAGATACGCAGTATTTT	CSVDGQGGDTQYF
TRBV27	TRBJ1-1	.	.	18	TGTGCCAGCAGTGGAGTTGTCGGGACACTCTCGGGGGGGGGTGAAGCTTTCTTT	CASSGVVGTLSGGGEAFF
TRBV20-1	TRBJ2-7	.	.	11	TGCAGTGCTAGAGATCACAGGCAAGAATACTTC	CSARDHRQEYF
TRBV11-3	TRBJ2-6	.	.	13	TGTGCCAGCAGCTTAGACAGGGCCAACGTCCTGACTTTC	CASSLDRANVLTF
TRBV2	TRBJ1-2	once	.	15	TGTGCCAGCAGTGATCCAGGCGCCCGTCGCTATGGCTACACCTTC	CASSDPGARRYGYTF
TRBV18	TRBJ2-2	.	TRBD1	15	TGTGCCAGCTCACCAGGACAGGGAGCCACCGGGGAGCTGTTTTTT	CASSPGQGATGELFF
TRBV6-5	TRBJ2-7	.	TRBD1	14	TGTGCCAGCAGCTTGACAGGGAATACCTACGAGCAGTACTTC	CASSLTGNTYEQYF